This TCR beta chain was recovered during a study of blood T cell repertoires in COVID-19. About the study: Samples representing acute and convalescent COVID-19 were sourced from the United States, Italy and Spain. PBMCs, B-cell-depleted T cells, or T cells were the source of the cDNA or gDNA that made up the material.

Per the original methods: Estimation of nucleated cell counts was performed using reference gene primer amplification. Data came from immunoSEQ multiplex PCR; TCRdb stores just in-frame clones and leaves some out. V and J calls and clone size are given by that table; D and trimming were obtained from the DNA. Of 75,000 to 100,000 clones in the sample, 80% to 90% are singletons; the top ten hold over 15%. Trimming at V came to 6 bases and at J to 5 bases, leaving 10 bases not matched to a gene. CDR3 length equals 14 residues. Germline CDR1 is SNHLY and CDR2 is FYNNEI. This clonotype was sampled from a human donor in a cohort sampled during active COVID-19. The source material was peripheral blood. The chain joins TRBV2 to TRBJ2-7, with TRBD1 matching over 7 bases. In nucleotides, the CDR3 is TGTGCCAGCAGAGGGACAGTGAATCCGGACGAGCAGTACTTC. Translation: CASRGTVNPDEQYF. The entire variable domain, with the rest obtained from reference TRBV2 and TRBJ2-7, is as follows: EPEVTQTPSHQVTQMGQEVILRCVPISNHLYFYWYRQILGQKVEFLVSFYNNEISEKSEIFDDQFSVERPDGSNFTLKIRSTKLEDSAMYFCASRGTVNPDEQYFGPGTRLTVT.